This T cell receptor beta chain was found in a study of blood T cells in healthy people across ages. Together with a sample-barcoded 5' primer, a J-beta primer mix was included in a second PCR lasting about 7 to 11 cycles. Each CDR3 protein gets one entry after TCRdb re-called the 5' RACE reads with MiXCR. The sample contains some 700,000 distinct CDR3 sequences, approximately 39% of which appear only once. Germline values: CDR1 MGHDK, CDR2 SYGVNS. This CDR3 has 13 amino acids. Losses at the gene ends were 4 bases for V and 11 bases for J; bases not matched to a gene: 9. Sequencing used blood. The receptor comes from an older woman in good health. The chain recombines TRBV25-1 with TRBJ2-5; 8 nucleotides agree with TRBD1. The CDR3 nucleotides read TGTGCCAGCAGTGGCGGGACAGGCAATGAGCAGTACTTC. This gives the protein CASSGGTGNEQYF.